These T cell receptor beta chains were read from a single sample in a study of lymphopenia after photon versus proton radiotherapy. TCRdb's copy holds only in-frame clones and misses some; the assay was immunoSEQ multiplex PCR. The sample has tens of thousands of clones; around 80% are singletons. The source material was peripheral blood, sampled from a patient treated with proton-based radiotherapy. Receptors were obtained from a man in his 60s with pancreatic cancer. Both conserved end residues are part of each CDR3. The D gene is left open where the match is weak. Only part of the rows carry a size: once, few, many, or a class if the clone is expanded.

J: TRBJ2-2; V: TRBV9; D: NA; size: NA; DNA: TGTGCCAGCAGCGTAGGTCCGGACACCGGGGAGCTGTTTTTT; CDR3: CASSVGPDTGELFF
J: TRBJ1-5; V: TRBV28; D: TRBD1; size: NA; DNA: TGTGCCACTACGATTCCAACAGGGGGCGCGGGTCAGCCCCAGCATTTT; CDR3: CATTIPTGGAGQPQHF
J: TRBJ1-2; V: TRBV28; D: NA; size: NA; DNA: TGTGCCAGCACCACTCCGCCAGGTGGCTACACCTTC; CDR3: CASTTPPGGYTF
J: TRBJ1-2; V: TRBV6-5; D: NA; size: NA; DNA: TGTGCCAGCAGCTTTTCCGGGAGGGGGAGCTACACCTTC; CDR3: CASSFSGRGSYTF
J: TRBJ2-5; V: TRBV19; D: NA; size: NA; DNA: TGTGCCAGTAGTATTATCGGAGGGGCTAGCCAAGAGACCCAGTACTTC; CDR3: CASSIIGGASQETQYF
J: TRBJ1-5; V: TRBV4-3; D: NA; size: few; DNA: TGCGCCAGCAGCCAAGACGGTTCCCAGCCCCAGCATTTT; CDR3: CASSQDGSQPQHF
J: TRBJ2-7; V: TRBV14; D: NA; size: NA; DNA: TGTGCCAGCAGCCAAGAACCCAATTCCTACGAGCAGTACTTC; CDR3: CASSQEPNSYEQYF
J: TRBJ1-5; V: TRBV28; D: NA; size: few; DNA: TGTGCCAGCAGGGCCTACCAGCTCGGTCAGCCCCAGCATTTT; CDR3: CASRAYQLGQPQHF
J: TRBJ1-2; V: TRBV6-1; D: NA; size: few; DNA: TGTGCCAGCAGTGAAATGGGTGGCTACACCTTC; CDR3: CASSEMGGYTF
J: TRBJ2-5; V: TRBV5-6; D: NA; size: NA; DNA: TGTGCCAGCAGCTTGTGGGGAACAGAGACCCAGTACTTC; CDR3: CASSLWGTETQYF
J: TRBJ1-2; V: TRBV6-1; D: TRBD1; size: NA; DNA: TGTGCCAGCAGCCCAACCGGACAGGGACAAACCCGCTACACCTTC; CDR3: CASSPTGQGQTRYTF
J: TRBJ1-5; V: TRBV18; D: NA; size: NA; DNA: TGTGCCAGCTCACCCGGGGGCGGCAATCAGCCCCAGCATTTT; CDR3: CASSPGGGNQPQHF
J: TRBJ2-7; V: TRBV5-1; D: NA; size: NA; DNA: TGCGCCAGCAGCTCCCACATAGCGACCTACGAGCAGTACTTC; CDR3: CASSSHIATYEQYF
J: TRBJ2-1; V: TRBV27; D: TRBD2; size: NA; DNA: TGTGCCAGCAGCCCCGGGACTAGCGGGAGATCTGAGCAGTTCTTC; CDR3: CASSPGTSGRSEQFF
J: TRBJ1-5; V: TRBV2; D: TRBD1; size: few; DNA: TGTGCCAGCAGTGAAACCGACGACAGGGAAGGTTATCAGCCCCAGCATTTT; CDR3: CASSETDDREGYQPQHF
J: TRBJ2-2; V: TRBV28; D: TRBD2; size: NA; DNA: TGTGCCAGCAGTTTATTAGCTAGCGGGACCGGGGAGCTGTTTTTT; CDR3: CASSLLASGTGELFF